The T cell receptor beta chain under discussion was sequenced for a study of blood T cells in healthy people across ages. Study in general: Researchers report that template switching captured about one barcoded beta molecule per two T cells. Findings and caveats of the study: Comparison with aged donors showed that long-lived donors had more naive CD4+ cells and higher diversity.

The germline V gene has CDR1 SQVTM and CDR2 ANQGSEA. Trimming left V 1 base short and J 8 bases short, with 12 bases between. The CDR3 is made up of 13 amino acids. A second about 7 to 12 cycle PCR used barcoded and J-beta primers. A template-switch adaptor containing 12 random nucleotides labeled each cDNA molecule. One entry per CDR3 protein results from TCRdb running MiXCR on the 5' RACE reads. The sample includes about 1.4 million distinct CDR3 sequences, roughly 64% seen only once; the top ten take 6.5% to 8%. Points on this clonotype: Its antigen is undetermined.

The sample was blood. The clonotype originates from a man between 18 and 29 years old in good health. The chain links TRBV29-1 to TRBJ2-4; D is possibly TRBD1 (5 bases). This chain's CDR3 is CSVEGGREDIQYF. In nucleotides, the CDR3 is TGCAGCGTTGAAGGCGGCAGGGAAGACATTCAGTACTTC.